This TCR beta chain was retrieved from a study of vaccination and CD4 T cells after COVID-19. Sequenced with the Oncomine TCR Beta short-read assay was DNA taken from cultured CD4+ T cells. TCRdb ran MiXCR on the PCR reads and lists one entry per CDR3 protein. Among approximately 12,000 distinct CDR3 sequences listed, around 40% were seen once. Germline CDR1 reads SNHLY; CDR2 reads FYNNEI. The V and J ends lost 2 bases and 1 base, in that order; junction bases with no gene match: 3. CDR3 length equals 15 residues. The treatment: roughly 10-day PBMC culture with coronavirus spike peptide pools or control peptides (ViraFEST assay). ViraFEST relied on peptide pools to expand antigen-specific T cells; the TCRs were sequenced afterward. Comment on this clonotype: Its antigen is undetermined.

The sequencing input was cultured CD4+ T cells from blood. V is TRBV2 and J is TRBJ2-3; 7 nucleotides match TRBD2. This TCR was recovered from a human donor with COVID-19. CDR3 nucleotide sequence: TGTGCCAGCAGTGAACTCCTAGCGGGCACAGATACGCAGTATTTT. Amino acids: CASSELLAGTDTQYF.